These 18 T cell receptor beta chains were all obtained from the same sample, sequenced in a study of cytomegalovirus exposure and HLA in healthy donors. PCR employed 60 Vbeta and 13 Jbeta primers. TCRdb's table, derived via immunoSEQ multiplex PCR, lists solely in-frame clones and lacks some. This table holds 200,000 to 250,000 clones, about 78% found once. The specimen was PBMCs. The receptors were sampled from a male donor in good health and CMV-seronegative.

This clone showed up just once. The V gene is TRBV5-1, the J gene TRBJ1-2, with 11 bases fitting TRBD1. Per germline, CDR1 SGHRS and CDR2 YFSETQ. V gave up 0 bases and J gave up 0 bases; unmatched junction bases: 4. The CDR3 consists of 17 residues. CDR3 amino acids: CASSLGGQGATNYGYTF. DNA of the CDR3: TGCGCCAGCAGCTTGGGTGGACAGGGGGCCACTAACTATGGCTACACCTTC.

This clone was recorded once. This chain joins TRBV5-6 and TRBJ2-5; the match to TRBD1 covers 8 bases. The DNA matches TRBJ2-7 better at its end, which makes the J call doubtful. Looked up from germline, CDR1 is SGHDT and CDR2 is YYEEEE. This CDR3 has 15 residues. The CDR3 here is CASSLGDRRSYEQYF. The CDR3 nucleotides are TGTGCCAGCAGCTTGGGGGACAGGCGCTCCTACGAGCAGTACTTC.

CDR3 in amino acids: CASSDSSSGPASPAFNTEAFF. The CDR3 coding sequence is TGTGCCAGCAGTGACTCGAGTTCAGGGCCGGCCTCGCCCGCTTTTAACACTGAAGCTTTCTTT. The J gene is TRBJ1-1, the V gene TRBV6-4, with D perhaps matching TRBD1 (5 bases). V was trimmed by 0 bases and J by 2 bases, leaving 28 bases between them. The CDR3 contains 21 residues. Looked up from germline, CDR1 is MRHNA and CDR2 is SNTAGT.

This rearrangement joins TRBV7-6 to TRBJ1-3; D remains ambiguous. The CDR3 is made up of 14 amino acids. Trimming cost V 6 bases and J 0 bases, with 9 bases left between them. Germline V gene sequence: CDR1 SGHVS, CDR2 FNYEAQ. The CDR3, as DNA: TGTGCCAGCAGTCAACCGAGCTCTGGAAACACCATATATTTT. It codes for CASSQPSSGNTIYF.

V usage is TRBV5-1 and J usage is TRBJ2-2, with unresolved D. This CDR3 contains 14 residues. Between the trimmed V and J ends, which lost 0 bases and 5 bases, there was a span of 8 bases. In germline, CDR1 is SGHRS, CDR2 YFSETQ. The CDR3 spells CASSLEVSTGELFF. The CDR3 nucleotides read TGCGCCAGCAGCTTGGAAGTCAGTACCGGGGAGCTGTTTTTT.

The chain has TRBV27 and TRBJ1-2, with 7 bases fitting TRBD1. The germline V gene has CDR1 MNHEY and CDR2 SMNVEV (reference sequence). The CDR3 is made up of 16 amino acids. With V trimmed by 2 bases and J by 4 bases, 10 bases remained unmatched. CDR3 sequence (DNA): TGTGCCAGCAGTTTAGTGGGGGACAGCTCTCTCTATGGCTACACCTTC. Its translation is CASSLVGDSSLYGYTF.

The chain links TRBV5-1 to TRBJ2-4, with TRBD2 matching 13 bases. After removal of 4 bases from V and 1 base from J, the junction contained 14 bases not matched to a gene. The CDR3 loop spans 20 amino acids. Germline CDR1 SGHRS, CDR2 YFSETQ. The CDR3 DNA sequence: TGCGCCAGCAGCCCCTGGACTAGCGGGAGAGGGGGATGGGCCAAAAACATTCAGTACTTC. This translates into CASSPWTSGRGGWAKNIQYF.

V is TRBV15 and J is TRBJ2-3, with 9 nucleotides matching TRBD1. CDR1 and CDR2 from the germline V gene are LNHNV and YYDKDF (reference sequence). J was trimmed by 1 base and V by 0 bases; bases with no gene match: 8. There are 18 residues in the CDR3. The CDR3 DNA is TGTGCCACCAGCAGAGAGAGGACAGGGGTTTTAGGCACAGATACGCAGTATTTT. Protein product: CATSRERTGVLGTDTQYF.

The CDR3 sequence: CASSYGRGRETQYF. As DNA, the CDR3 is TGTGCCAGCAGTTACGGGAGGGGCAGAGAGACCCAGTACTTC. The chain carries TRBV6-5 and TRBJ2-5; 7 bases fit TRBD2. The CDR3 consists of 14 residues. In germline, CDR1 is MNHEY, CDR2 SVGAGI. V shed 2 bases, J shed 4 bases, and the junction held 4 bases outside the gene matches.

The chain has TRBV9 and TRBJ1-4; 9 bases align to TRBD1. The trim removed 3 bases at V and 8 bases at J, leaving 8 bases unmatched. Germline V gene data show CDR1 as SGDLS and CDR2 as YYNGEE. The CDR3 extends over 15 amino acids. CDR3 in amino acids: CASSDTQGAGEKLFF. The CDR3, as DNA: TGTGCCAGCAGCGATACACAGGGGGCTGGGGAAAAACTGTTTTTT.

The V call is TRBV2, the J call TRBJ2-7; 7 positions agree with TRBD2. The trim removed 7 bases at V and 5 bases at J, leaving 8 bases unmatched. The germline gives CDR1 SNHLY, CDR2 FYNNEI. The CDR3 extends over 13 amino acids. The CDR3 reads CASIPGLRDEQYF. The CDR3 DNA reads TGTGCCAGCATACCGGGACTAAGGGACGAGCAGTACTTC.

CDR3 protein: CATSYSKGPGVQPQHF. The CDR3 DNA follows: TGTGCCACCAGCTATTCGAAGGGGCCCGGAGTTCAGCCCCAGCATTTT. The chain links TRBV15 to TRBJ1-5; D is possibly TRBD1 (5 bases). V lost 5 bases and J 6 bases, leaving 20 bases between the germline ends. Germline assignment: CDR1 LNHNV and CDR2 YYDKDF (reference sequence). The CDR3 spans 16 residues.

The chain employs TRBV19 and TRBJ2-1, with D maybe TRBD1 (5 bases). V was cut by 6 bases and J by 1 base, with 10 bases left in between. This CDR3 spans 14 amino acids. The germline gives CDR1 LNHDA, CDR2 SQIVND (reference sequence). The CDR3 sequence is CASRGQASYNEQFF. The CDR3 nucleotides read TGTGCCAGTAGGGGGCAAGCGTCCTACAATGAGCAGTTCTTC.

V gene TRBV2 combines with J gene TRBJ1-5, with D possibly being TRBD1 (5 bases). V was pared by 3 bases and J by 6 bases, with 12 bases between. The germline V gene encodes CDR1 SNHLY and CDR2 FYNNEI. The CDR3 has 14 amino acids. The CDR3 DNA is TGTGCCAGCAGTGAGGCGCACAGGTCTCAGCCCCAGCATTTT. As protein: CASSEAHRSQPQHF.

This sequence joins TRBV9 and TRBJ2-7, with 8 bases aligning to TRBD2. Trimming took 4 bases from V and 5 from J; bases not matched to a gene: 14. The CDR3 has 16 residues. Germline CDR1 and CDR2: SGDLS and YYNGEE. The CDR3 nucleotides read TGTGCCAGCAGCCTAGAGGCGGGAGGCGCCAGGGACGAGCAGTACTTC. Amino acid sequence: CASSLEAGGARDEQYF.

The rearrangement uses TRBV21-1 and TRBJ2-7; the table's D call, TRBD1, has no DNA check behind it. TRBV21-1 is a documented pseudogene. The CDR3 length is 11 residues. DNA of the CDR3: TGTGCCATCGAGACAGGGTTAGAGCAGTACTTC. The encoded protein is CAIETGLEQYF.

The chain joins TRBV12-5 to TRBJ2-2; a weak D match, TRBD2 (6 bases). Trimming shortened V by 4 bases and J by 8 bases, and 14 bases separated the two germline ends. From germline, CDR1 is LGHNT and CDR2 FRNRAP. This CDR3 region has 14 residues. CDR3: CASGSSGAGGELFF. CDR3 nucleotide sequence: TGTGCTAGTGGTTCCTCCGGGGCGGGGGGGGAGCTGTTTTTT.

The V gene is TRBV30, the J gene TRBJ1-6, with TRBD1 as a possible D gene (5 bases). CDR1 GTSNPN and CDR2 SVGIG come from the germline V gene (reference sequence). V lost 4 bases, J lost 9 bases, and 13 bases lay in between. The CDR3 has 13 amino acids. In DNA, the CDR3 is TGTGCCTGGACAGGGAAGGTTGGTTCACCCCTCCACTTT. The encoded protein is CAWTGKVGSPLHF.